This TCR beta chain was recovered during a study of blood T cell repertoires in COVID-19. Study as a whole: The cDNA or gDNA used as material had been derived from T cells, B-cell-depleted T cells, or PBMCs.

Participant ages covered roughly 18 to 89 years across 24 US areas. Cohort 3 donors were reported recovered after two negative PCRs, clearance, or symptom resolution. The germline V and J ends were trimmed by 1 base and 8 bases, with 14 bases remaining between them. The germline CDR1 and CDR2 sequences are LGHNA and YSLEER. The CDR3 contains 14 residues. Per the authors' pipeline: Amplification with reference gene primers provided the estimates of nucleated cell counts. Assay: immunoSEQ multiplex PCR; the TCRdb copy retains only in-frame clones and omits some. V and J calls and clone size are given by that table; D and trimming were obtained from the DNA. The sample carries 200,000 or so clones, about 88% recorded once. This clone appeared a single time.

The sample taken for sequencing was PBMCs or T cells enriched from blood (not recorded which). The source is a woman in her 30s who had recovered from COVID-19. This chain links TRBV4-3 with TRBJ1-2; D perhaps matches TRBD1 (6 bases). CDR3 protein: CASSQVDRREGYTF. The DNA for the CDR3 is TGCGCCAGCAGCCAAGTAGACAGGCGGGAGGGCTACACCTTC.